The 5 T cell receptor beta chains in this list originate from one sample, sequenced in a study of blood T cell repertoires in COVID-19. Clones were read by immunoSEQ multiplex PCR, and TCRdb kept only the in-frame ones, dropping some. The table includes under 250,000 clones, under 90% detected once. Sequenced input: PBMCs or T cells enriched from blood (not recorded which). These receptors were obtained from a woman aged 40 to 49 who had been exposed to COVID-19.

The genes are TRBV5-5 and TRBJ1-2; D gene ambiguous. Germline assignment: CDR1 SGHKS and CDR2 YYEKEE (reference sequence). Trimming took off 0 bases at V and 2 bases at J, with 5 bases between the two ends. The CDR3 is 13 residues long. The CDR3 DNA follows: TGTGCCAGCAGCTTGGGGCGGAACTATGGCTACACCTTC. It encodes CASSLGRNYGYTF.

The chain uses TRBV4-2 and TRBJ1-2; the D gene is possibly TRBD1 (5 bases). The CDR3 has 16 residues. Germline V lookup: CDR1 LGHNA, CDR2 YNFKEQ. V dropped 0 bases and J dropped 5 bases, with 16 bases sitting between them. The CDR3 bases are TGTGCCAGCAGCCAAGAGCATCAAGACAGCTTGTATGGCTACACCTTC. Amino acids: CASSQEHQDSLYGYTF.

The V and J genes are TRBV7-2 and TRBJ2-3; 7 positions match TRBD2. Trimming took 3 bases from V and 2 from J; bases not matched to a gene: 17. This CDR3 is built from 19 residues. The germline V gene has CDR1 SGHTA and CDR2 FQGNSA. CDR3 in amino acids: CASSLGDYRSPSFTDTQYF. The CDR3 DNA reads as TGTGCCAGCAGCTTGGGGGACTATCGTTCCCCCTCCTTCACAGATACGCAGTATTTT.

The gene calls are TRBV20-1 and TRBJ1-6; D remains ambiguous. Deletions cut 3 bases from V and 7 bases from J, with 13 bases between. The germline V gene has CDR1 DFQATT and CDR2 SNEGSKA (reference sequence). The CDR3 consists of 14 residues. CDR3 DNA sequence: TGCAGTGCTAGTCTCAGCAGGTTCAATTCACCCCTCCACTTT. The encoded protein is CSASLSRFNSPLHF.

The chain recombines TRBV4-1 with TRBJ2-2; perhaps TRBD2 as D (7 bases). V was cut by 0 bases and J by 4 bases, with 18 bases left in between. This CDR3 comprises 18 residues. The germline gives CDR1 MGHRA, CDR2 YSYEKL. CDR3 loop: CASSQDLRRGAGTGELFF. The CDR3 DNA reads TGCGCCAGCAGCCAAGATCTACGACGGGGGGCCGGCACCGGGGAGCTGTTTTTT.